The 16 T cell receptor beta chains given below trace back to one sample, sequenced in a study of T-cell memory formation after mild COVID-19. From the 5' RACE reads, TCRdb called clonotypes with MiXCR, one entry per CDR3 protein. The profile covers more than 450,000 distinct CDR3 sequences, with more than 15% appearing a single time and 12% taken by the ten largest. Sequencing was done on a sample of PBMCs or a T cell subset sorted from them (not recorded which). The receptors here all came from an adult woman who had mild COVID-19 (a few samples of this study predate the infection). Cell type and time point are not known.

This clonotype was detected ten times or more. The chain is built from TRBV20-1 and TRBJ2-7; 10 nucleotides match TRBD1. The CDR3 has 14 amino acids. Germline lookup yields CDR1 DFQATT and CDR2 SNEGSKA (reference sequence). J lost 2 bases, V lost 6 bases, and 7 bases had no gene match. Written as DNA, the CDR3 is TGCAGTGCCCGAACCGGGACAGGGGCCTACGAGCAGTACTTC. Protein product: CSARTGTGAYEQYF.

The table lists this clonotype with a few counts. V usage is TRBV10-3 and J usage is TRBJ2-7; D unresolved. The V gene's germline CDR1 is ENHRY and CDR2 SYGVKD. This CDR3 is 13 amino acids long. The ends were cut back, 0 bases at V and 4 bases at J, with 7 bases in the middle. The CDR3: CAISESVGYEQYF. CDR3 DNA: TGTGCCATCAGTGAGTCGGTGGGATACGAGCAGTACTTC.

V is TRBV12-3 or TRBV12-4 and J is TRBJ2-1; a weak D match, TRBD1 (5 bases). This CDR3 is 15 amino acids long. Between the trimmed V and J ends, which lost 3 bases and 0 bases, there was a span of 9 bases. This CDR3 reads CASSLTEPSYNEQFF. The CDR3 bases are TGTGCCAGCAGTTTGACAGAGCCCTCCTACAATGAGCAGTTCTTC.

The V call is TRBV28, the J call TRBJ1-5, with D uncertain. The CDR3 runs to 15 residues. The germline V and J ends were trimmed by 7 bases and 5 bases, with 18 bases remaining between them. Germline values: CDR1 MDHEN, CDR2 SYDVKM. The CDR3 nucleotides are TGTGCCAGCAAAAACACACCTATCCTTCATCAGCCCCAGCATTTT. It codes for CASKNTPILHQPQHF.

A remark on this clonotype: The final CDR3 position lacks the conserved phenylalanine or tryptophan, pointing to a likely read error. V gene TRBV20-1 combines with J gene TRBJ2-1; 11 bases are a match to TRBD2. With V trimmed by 4 bases and J by 5 bases, 13 bases remained unmatched. Germline loops: CDR1 DFQATT, CDR2 SNEGSKA (reference sequence). The CDR3 totals 17 residues. The CDR3 here is CSATSSGRILRDNEQFL. The CDR3 DNA is TGCAGTGCTACCTCTAGCGGGAGGATTTTAAGGGACAATGAGCAGTTCTTA.

The chain couples TRBV9 to TRBJ2-1; D is possibly TRBD1 or TRBD2 (5 bases each). Trimming pared 0 bases from V and 9 bases from J, leaving 16 bases between. This CDR3 spans 15 amino acids. Germline CDR1 reads SGDLS; CDR2 reads YYNGEE. CDR3 DNA sequence: TGTGCCAGCAGCGTAGGGGGCGGGCCATGGGTTGAGCAGTTCTTC. Translating gives CASSVGGGPWVEQFF.

This clonotype was seen more than once but under ten times. J is TRBJ2-1 and V is TRBV7-8; 9 bases agree with TRBD2. V was pared by 5 bases and J by 2 bases, with 7 bases of the junction left unmatched. Germline V CDR1 and CDR2: SGHVS, FQNEAQ. CDR3 size: 16 residues. The CDR3 loop reads CASSPLAGVAYNEQFF. The CDR3 coding sequence is TGTGCCAGCAGCCCATTAGCGGGAGTCGCCTACAATGAGCAGTTCTTC.

V gene TRBV12-3 or TRBV12-4 combines with J gene TRBJ1-6; D possibly corresponds to TRBD1 (5 bases). The CDR3 loop spans 16 amino acids. The V and J ends lost 6 bases and 0 bases respectively, with 12 bases between them. For the CDR3, the DNA is TGTGCCAGCAGAAGAGAGGGGAGCTCCTATAATTCACCCCTCCACTTT. Its protein is CASRREGSSYNSPLHF.

This clonotype occurred a few times. This chain connects TRBV7-2 to TRBJ2-3; 9 nucleotides agree with TRBD2. This CDR3 comprises 16 residues. J gave up 0 bases and V 5 bases, and 6 bases lay outside the gene matches. The germline V gene encodes CDR1 SGHTA and CDR2 FQGNSA. The DNA for the CDR3 is TGTGCCAGCAGCATCGTGGCGGGAGGGAGCACAGATACGCAGTATTTT. This codes for CASSIVAGGSTDTQYF.

A few counts support this clonotype. The chain links TRBV20-1 to TRBJ1-5; 7 bases line up with TRBD1. The CDR3 sequence is 15 residues long. Germline V lookup: CDR1 DFQATT, CDR2 SNEGSKA (reference sequence). The J segment lost 4 bases and the V segment lost 5 bases, leaving 11 bases of the junction unmatched. The chain's CDR3 is CSALTREGANQPQHF. CDR3 DNA sequence: TGCAGTGCTCTCACCCGGGAGGGGGCTAATCAGCCCCAGCATTTT.

This clonotype has a count of ten or more. The rearrangement links TRBV7-9 to TRBJ2-6; tentative D call: TRBD2 (5 bases). Trimming shortened V by 1 base and J by 0 bases, and 16 bases separated the two germline ends. Germline lookup yields CDR1 SEHNR and CDR2 FQNEAQ (reference sequence). There are 19 residues in the CDR3. CDR3: CASSLEFRGTYSGANVLTF. The CDR3 region has the DNA TGTGCCAGCAGCTTAGAATTCCGGGGAACCTACTCTGGGGCCAACGTCCTGACTTTC.

This clonotype was recorded a few times. This rearrangement joins TRBV20-1 to TRBJ2-7, with 9 bases lining up with TRBD1. The ends lost 3 bases at V and 3 bases at J; junction bases unmatched: 6. In germline, CDR1 is DFQATT, CDR2 SNEGSKA (reference sequence). The CDR3 consists of 14 residues. The CDR3 DNA sequence: TGCAGTGCTAGCGGGACAGGGTCTGACTACGAGCAGTACTTC. Translating gives CSASGTGSDYEQYF.

In this sample, this clonotype turned up a few times. This sequence joins TRBV20-1 and TRBJ1-5, with a weak D call TRBD1 (5 bases). Trimming left V 0 bases short and J 1 base short, with 22 bases between. The CDR3 loop spans 19 amino acids. Germline assignment: CDR1 DFQATT and CDR2 SNEGSKA (reference sequence). CDR3 protein: CSARDLFWGREGSNQPQHF. CDR3 bases: TGCAGTGCTAGAGATCTGTTTTGGGGCAGGGAGGGGAGCAATCAGCCCCAGCATTTT.

This clonotype was picked up a small number of times. V is TRBV7-9 and J is TRBJ1-1; 9 bases line up with TRBD1. With 5 bases clipped from V and 6 bases from J, the junction kept 10 bases outside the gene matches. In germline, CDR1 is SEHNR, CDR2 FQNEAQ (reference sequence). The CDR3 sequence is 15 residues long. CDR3 sequence reads: CASSPRTGEASEAFF. The CDR3 region has the DNA TGTGCCAGCAGCCCCCGGACAGGGGAGGCGTCTGAAGCTTTCTTT.

CDR3 coding DNA: TGTGCCAGCAGTTACTCCGGACTAGCGGGAGGCGAGCAGTACTTC. Translated, it gives CASSYSGLAGGEQYF. The V gene is TRBV6-5, the J gene TRBJ2-7, with 14 bases aligning to TRBD2. The CDR3 loop spans 15 amino acids. From germline, CDR1 is MNHEY and CDR2 SVGAGI. V lost 0 bases to trimming and J lost 6 bases; unmatched junction nucleotides: 1.

The rearrangement uses TRBV6-6 and TRBJ2-7; 8 bases match TRBD1. The CDR3 covers 17 residues. Germline V CDR1 and CDR2: MNHNY, SVGAGI (reference sequence). The J segment lost 1 base and the V segment lost 0 bases, leaving 8 bases of the junction unmatched. The CDR3: CASSYSPDRGQSYEQYF. The CDR3 nucleotides read TGTGCCAGCAGTTACTCGCCCGACAGGGGACAATCCTACGAGCAGTACTTC.